In its sample, the clone carrying this T cell receptor beta chain was seen a few times. What it recognizes is unknown. Per germline, CDR1 MDHEN and CDR2 SYDVKM. The length of the CDR3 is 15 residues. Trimming shortened V by 4 bases and J by 8 bases, and 18 bases separated the two germline ends. The sample belongs to a study of T-cell reconstitution after alpha-beta-depleted transplantation in children. Study-level points and caveats: From surviving recipient T cells and thymic progenitors came the high day-60 TCRbeta diversity observed in some patients. When one year had passed after transplant, most T-cell counts and diversity came from newly produced T cells.

The TCRbeta library incorporated unique molecular identifiers. TCRdb called the PCR reads again in MiXCR, with one record for every CDR3 protein. The sample holds fewer than 700,000 distinct CDR3 sequences, 10% to 15% seen once. This receptor was taken from a male patient younger than 18 who had a stem cell transplant for acute myeloid leukemia, so the T cells may come from the graft donor. The rearrangement uses TRBV28 and TRBJ2-1, with no clear D. The material was PBMCs, mostly from graft donor cells, obtained 360 days after TCRalphabeta/CD19-depleted stem cell transplant. The CDR3 DNA sequence: TGTGCCAGCAGTTCCGAAGGCCCCAAGGGCTATGAGCAGTTCTTC. This encodes CASSSEGPKGYEQFF.